In its sample, the clone carrying this T cell receptor (beta chain) was seen a few times. Isolated RNA was reverse transcribed in full, so expressed TCRB transcripts were sequenced. Libraries were prepared by immunoSEQ multiplex PCR; TCRdb keeps only in-frame clonotypes and omits some of them. The data show about 900,000 clones, with roughly 16% seen just once and 0.023% held by the top ten. The data originate from a study of beta chain features in type 1 diabetes. Material for sequencing was naive CD4+ T cells from blood. The sequence derives from a woman between 18 and 29 years old in good health.

CDR3 coding DNA: TGTGCCAGCTCACCAACTTCGGGAAATGAAAAACTGTTTTTT. Amino acid sequence: CASSPTSGNEKLFF. This chain uses TRBV18 with TRBJ1-4, with D uncertain. Germline CDR1 KGHSH, CDR2 LQKENI. The CDR3 is 14 residues long. V was clipped by 2 bases and J by 5 bases, with 9 bases between them.